These 20 T cell receptor beta chains share one sample of origin, sequenced in a study of blood T cell repertoires in COVID-19. Sequencing used immunoSEQ multiplex PCR; TCRdb keeps in-frame clones, though not all of them. The profile covers 310,000 or so clones, with around 90% appearing a single time and 1% to 1.5% taken by the ten largest. Sequenced sample: peripheral blood. The receptors come from a man between 65 and 85 years old with acute or convalescent COVID-19.

The rearrangement links TRBV9 to TRBJ2-1, with a weak D call TRBD2 (7 bases). Looked up from germline, CDR1 is SGDLS and CDR2 is YYNGEE. The CDR3 covers 14 residues. Trimming removed 7 bases from V and 2 bases from J, with 13 bases in between. CDR3 residues: CASGQSGTYNEQFF. The CDR3 nucleotides read TGTGCCAGCGGACAGAGCGGGACCTACAATGAGCAGTTCTTC.

The chain recombines TRBV18 with TRBJ1-2, with TRBD1 as a possible D gene (5 bases). There are 14 residues in the CDR3. Trimming took off 3 bases at V and 4 bases at J, with 12 bases between the two ends. Germline-derived CDR1 and CDR2 are KGHSH and LQKENI. CDR3 nucleotide sequence: TGTGCCAGCTCACCTCAGGGAGGGTTCTATGGCTACACCTTC. Translated: CASSPQGGFYGYTF.

The chain employs TRBV5-1 and TRBJ1-2; 7 bases align to TRBD1. This CDR3 has 17 amino acids. V lost 2 bases, J lost 1 base, and 11 bases stayed unmatched. Germline V gene data show CDR1 as SGHRS and CDR2 as YFSETQ. The CDR3 coding sequence is TGCGCCAGCAGCTTCTTTGGCGGCGCAGGGGGTAACTATGGCTACACCTTC. This codes for CASSFFGGAGGNYGYTF.

The CDR3 nucleotides read TGTGCCAGCAGAGGTAGCGGGAGGGAGACCCAGTACTTC. Translated, it gives CASRGSGRETQYF. This chain joins TRBV6-5 and TRBJ2-5; 10 bases are shared with TRBD2. Germline lookup yields CDR1 MNHEY and CDR2 SVGAGI. V dropped 6 bases and J dropped 5; count of bases not matched to a gene: 3. This CDR3 region has 13 residues.

V usage is TRBV24-1 and J usage is TRBJ2-5; TRBD2 might be the D (6 bases). The CDR3 length is 15 residues. Trimming took off 9 bases at V and 1 base at J, with 17 bases between the two ends. Germline values: CDR1 KGHDR, CDR2 SFDVKD. CDR3 sequence reads: CATGSAGGAQETQYF. The CDR3 nucleotides read TGTGCCACCGGCTCAGCAGGCGGGGCCCAAGAGACCCAGTACTTC.

V is TRBV19 and J is TRBJ2-1, with TRBD2 identical over 7 bases. The trim removed 5 bases at V and 7 bases at J, leaving 11 bases unmatched. There are 15 residues in the CDR3. The germline V gene encodes CDR1 LNHDA and CDR2 SQIVND (reference sequence). The CDR3 reads CASSPGGGGGNEQFF. The CDR3 DNA follows: TGTGCCAGTAGTCCAGGTGGCGGGGGTGGGAATGAGCAGTTCTTC.

The rearrangement links TRBV6-1 to TRBJ1-2; 9 bases align to TRBD1. This CDR3 is built from 13 residues. V shed 2 bases and J 6 bases; nucleotides not matched to a gene: 1. Germline assignment: CDR1 MNHNS and CDR2 SASEGT. DNA for the CDR3: TGTGCCAGCAGTGAAAGGACAGGGGATGGCTACACCTTC. This sequence encodes CASSERTGDGYTF.

The chain uses TRBV12-3 or TRBV12-4 and TRBJ2-1; D is uncertain. This CDR3 is 13 amino acids long. The V end was cut by 1 base, the J end by 7 bases, with 8 bases between. The CDR3 spells CASSLGQINEQFF. The DNA for the CDR3 is TGTGCCAGCAGTTTAGGCCAGATTAATGAGCAGTTCTTC.

This clone was counted once. The chain links TRBV5-5 to TRBJ2-7; D may be TRBD2 (6 bases). Germline values: CDR1 SGHKS, CDR2 YYEKEE (reference sequence). Trimming removed 4 bases from V and 2 bases from J, with 19 bases in between. This CDR3 spans 16 amino acids. Here the CDR3 DNA reads TGTGCCAGCAGCCCCGACTTAGCGGTGGGAGCCTACGAGCAGTACTTC. Encoded protein: CASSPDLAVGAYEQYF.

The chain links TRBV18 to TRBJ1-5; tentative D call: TRBD1 (6 bases). V was cut by 8 bases and J by 0 bases, with 14 bases left in between. Germline CDR1 KGHSH, CDR2 LQKENI. CDR3 size: 15 residues. In DNA form, the CDR3 reads TGTGCCAGCGCGACAGGCGTCAATAGCAATCAGCCCCAGCATTTT. Translation: CASATGVNSNQPQHF.

A remark on this clone: Other DNA sequences of this sample code for an identical CDR3. The CDR3 DNA reads TGTGCCAGCAGTTTACGGGGATATGGCTACACCTTC. Translation gives CASSLRGYGYTF. The chain carries TRBV28 and TRBJ1-2; D uncertain. Trimming cost V 2 bases and J 5 bases, with 6 bases left between them. CDR1 is MDHEN and CDR2 is SYDVKM in the germline V gene. The CDR3 contains 12 residues.

The J gene is TRBJ1-2, the V gene TRBV2; TRBD1 aligns across 9 bases. CDR1 and CDR2 (germline): SNHLY, FYNNEI. Trimming took 3 bases from V and 8 from J; bases not matched to a gene: 10. The CDR3 runs 15 residues. The CDR3 spells CASSELRTGEYGYTF. The CDR3 nucleotides are TGTGCCAGCAGTGAGCTCCGGACAGGGGAGTACGGCTACACCTTC. The complete variable domain, with remaining parts taken from reference TRBV2 and TRBJ1-2, reads EPEVTQTPSHQVTQMGQEVILRCVPISNHLYFYWYRQILGQKVEFLVSFYNNEISEKSEIFDDQFSVERPDGSNFTLKIRSTKLEDSAMYFCASSELRTGEYGYTFGSGTRLTVV.

The J gene is TRBJ1-1, the V gene TRBV4-3, with D unresolved. Trimming took 1 base from V and 4 from J, leaving 13 bases between them. This CDR3 contains 15 residues. Germline V lookup: CDR1 LGHNA, CDR2 YSLEER. CDR3 amino acids: CASSQGPGISTEAFF. CDR3 DNA: TGCGCCAGCAGCCAAGGCCCCGGGATTAGCACTGAAGCTTTCTTT.

The rearrangement uses TRBV19 and TRBJ2-7; D perhaps matches TRBD2 (6 bases). Trimming cost V 3 bases and J 4 bases, with 10 bases left between them. CDR3 size: 13 residues. The germline V gene encodes CDR1 LNHDA and CDR2 SQIVND (reference sequence). CDR3 DNA: TGTGCCAGTAGTATGGAGGGGAGGTACGAGCAGTACTTC. It specifies CASSMEGRYEQYF.

The V gene is TRBV5-1, the J gene TRBJ2-7, with D possibly TRBD1 on 6 matching bases. The CDR3 spans 13 residues. With 5 bases removed from V and 1 base from J, the gap between germline ends came to 10 bases. The germline V gene has CDR1 SGHRS and CDR2 YFSETQ. The CDR3 DNA reads TGCGCCAGCAGTTTACAGGGTTCCTACGAGCAGTACTTC. Translation gives CASSLQGSYEQYF.

This clone was detected once. J is TRBJ2-1 and V is TRBV7-2, with a weak D call TRBD2 (7 bases). The germline V and J ends were trimmed by 6 bases and 3 bases, with 24 bases remaining between them. Germline V gives CDR1 SGHTA, CDR2 FQGNSA. This CDR3 is 18 amino acids long. The CDR3 sequence is CASSLFRGGGKLYNEQFF. In nucleotides, the CDR3 is TGTGCCAGCAGTTTATTTAGGGGGGGCGGAAAACTCTACAATGAGCAGTTCTTC.

The chain combines TRBV5-1 with TRBJ2-7; 8 nucleotides line up with TRBD1. This CDR3 is built from 15 residues. Germline CDR1 and CDR2: SGHRS and YFSETQ. J was trimmed by 5 bases and V by 5 bases; bases with no gene match: 12. The CDR3 DNA sequence: TGCGCCAGCAGGGTCGGGGACAGGCCGAGAGACGAGCAGTACTTC. Its protein product is CASRVGDRPRDEQYF.

This chain uses TRBV3-1 (or the pseudogene TRBV3-2) with TRBJ2-2; 7 bases align to TRBD1. This CDR3 has 15 amino acids. The germline V gene has CDR1 LGHDT and CDR2 YNNKEL (reference sequence). The junction had 5 bases not matched to a gene; V was cut back by 4 bases and J by 3 bases. DNA of the CDR3: TGTGCCAGCAGCCCGGGACAGACATACACCGGGGAGCTGTTTTTT. It is translated as CASSPGQTYTGELFF.

The chain's CDR3 is CASTAGTNQPQHF. In nucleotides, the CDR3 is TGTGCCAGCACTGCGGGTACCAATCAGCCCCAGCATTTT. J is TRBJ1-5 and V is TRBV6-5, with D unclear. The length of the CDR3 is 13 residues. Trimming removed 7 bases from V and 3 bases from J, with 10 bases in between. The germline gives CDR1 MNHEY, CDR2 SVGAGI.

Here the CDR3 DNA reads TGCGCCAGCAGCCGTTACATCGGGGTCGGGGACACTGAAGCTTTCTTT. Amino acid sequence: CASSRYIGVGDTEAFF. The genes are TRBV5-1 and TRBJ1-1; D gene unclear. Trimming pared 4 bases from V and 3 bases from J, leaving 19 bases between. There are 16 residues in the CDR3. Germline CDR1 and CDR2: SGHRS and YFSETQ.